The following is a T cell receptor (beta chain) sequence with its context. The data are from a study of blood T cell repertoires in COVID-19. About the research overall: Sources were T cells, B-cell-depleted T cells, or PBMCs; the material itself was cDNA or gDNA.

Clones were read by immunoSEQ multiplex PCR, and TCRdb kept only the in-frame ones, dropping some. The sample lists fewer than 350,000 clones, approximately 91% seen once, with about 2.5% in the top ten. Recruits, aged roughly 18 to 90 years, lived in 25 or so US areas. Participants were placed into cohorts based on the clinical history they reported. Source material: PBMCs or T cells enriched from blood (not recorded which). The clonotype originates from a woman between 40 and 50 years old with acute COVID-19.

The CDR3 spells CASRSGHSYEQYF. CDR3 in DNA: TGTGCCAGTAGATCCGGACATTCTTACGAGCAGTACTTC. The chain uses TRBV19 and TRBJ2-7; a weak D match, TRBD1 (5 bases). Trimming removed 6 bases from V and 4 bases from J, with 13 bases in between. The germline V gene has CDR1 LNHDA and CDR2 SQIVND (reference sequence). The CDR3 spans 13 residues.